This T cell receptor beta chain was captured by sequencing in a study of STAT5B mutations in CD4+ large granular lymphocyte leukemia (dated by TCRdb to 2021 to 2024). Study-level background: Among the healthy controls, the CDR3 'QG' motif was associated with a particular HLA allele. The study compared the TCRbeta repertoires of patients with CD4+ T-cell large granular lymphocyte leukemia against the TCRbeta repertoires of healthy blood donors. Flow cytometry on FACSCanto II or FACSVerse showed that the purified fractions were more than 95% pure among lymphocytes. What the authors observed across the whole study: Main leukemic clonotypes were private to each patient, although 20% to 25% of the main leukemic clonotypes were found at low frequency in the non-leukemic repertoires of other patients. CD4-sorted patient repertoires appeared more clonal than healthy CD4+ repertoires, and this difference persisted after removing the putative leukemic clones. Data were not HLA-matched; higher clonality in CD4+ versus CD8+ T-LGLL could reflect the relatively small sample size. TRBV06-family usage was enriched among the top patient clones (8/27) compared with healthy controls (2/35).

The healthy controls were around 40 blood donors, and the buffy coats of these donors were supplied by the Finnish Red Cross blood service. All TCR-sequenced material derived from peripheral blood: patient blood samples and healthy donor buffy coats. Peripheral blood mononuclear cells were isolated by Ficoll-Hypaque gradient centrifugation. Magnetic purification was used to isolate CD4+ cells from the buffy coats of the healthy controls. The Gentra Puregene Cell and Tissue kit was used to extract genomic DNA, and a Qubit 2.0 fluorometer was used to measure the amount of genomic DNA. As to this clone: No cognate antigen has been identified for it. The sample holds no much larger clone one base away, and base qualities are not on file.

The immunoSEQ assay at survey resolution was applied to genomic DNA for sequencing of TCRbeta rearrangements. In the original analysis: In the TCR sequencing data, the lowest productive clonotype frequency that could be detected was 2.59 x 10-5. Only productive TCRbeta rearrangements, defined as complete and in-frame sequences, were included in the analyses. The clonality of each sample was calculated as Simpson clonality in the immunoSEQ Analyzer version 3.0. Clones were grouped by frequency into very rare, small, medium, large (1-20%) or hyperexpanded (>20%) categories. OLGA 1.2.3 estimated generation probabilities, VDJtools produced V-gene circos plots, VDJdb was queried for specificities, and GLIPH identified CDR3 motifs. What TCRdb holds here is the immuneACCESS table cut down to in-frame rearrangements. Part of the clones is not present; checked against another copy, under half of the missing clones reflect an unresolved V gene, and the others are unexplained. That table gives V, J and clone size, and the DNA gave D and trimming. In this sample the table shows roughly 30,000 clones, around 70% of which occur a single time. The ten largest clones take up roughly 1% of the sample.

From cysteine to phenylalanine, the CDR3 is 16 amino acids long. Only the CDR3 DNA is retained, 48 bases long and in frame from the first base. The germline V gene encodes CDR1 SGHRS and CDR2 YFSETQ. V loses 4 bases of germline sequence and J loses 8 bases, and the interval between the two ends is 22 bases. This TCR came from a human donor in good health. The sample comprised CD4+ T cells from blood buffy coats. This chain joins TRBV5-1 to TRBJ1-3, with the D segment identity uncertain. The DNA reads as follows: TGCGCCAGCAGCCAGGACGGCCAAAATGTGGTAGACACCATATATTTT. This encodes CASSQDGQNVVDTIYF.